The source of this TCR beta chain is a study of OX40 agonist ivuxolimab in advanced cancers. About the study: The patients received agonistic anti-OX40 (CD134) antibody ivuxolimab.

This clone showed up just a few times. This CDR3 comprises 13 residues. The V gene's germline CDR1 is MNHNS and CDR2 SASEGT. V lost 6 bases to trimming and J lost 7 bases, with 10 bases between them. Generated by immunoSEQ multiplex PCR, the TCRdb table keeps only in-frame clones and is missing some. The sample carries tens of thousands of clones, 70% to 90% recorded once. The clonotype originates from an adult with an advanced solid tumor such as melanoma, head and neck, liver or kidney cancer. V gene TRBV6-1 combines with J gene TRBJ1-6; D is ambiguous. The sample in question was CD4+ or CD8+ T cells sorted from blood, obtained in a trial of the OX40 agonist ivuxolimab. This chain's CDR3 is CASRETANSPLHF. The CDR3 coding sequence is TGTGCCAGCAGGGAGACGGCGAATTCACCCCTCCACTTT.